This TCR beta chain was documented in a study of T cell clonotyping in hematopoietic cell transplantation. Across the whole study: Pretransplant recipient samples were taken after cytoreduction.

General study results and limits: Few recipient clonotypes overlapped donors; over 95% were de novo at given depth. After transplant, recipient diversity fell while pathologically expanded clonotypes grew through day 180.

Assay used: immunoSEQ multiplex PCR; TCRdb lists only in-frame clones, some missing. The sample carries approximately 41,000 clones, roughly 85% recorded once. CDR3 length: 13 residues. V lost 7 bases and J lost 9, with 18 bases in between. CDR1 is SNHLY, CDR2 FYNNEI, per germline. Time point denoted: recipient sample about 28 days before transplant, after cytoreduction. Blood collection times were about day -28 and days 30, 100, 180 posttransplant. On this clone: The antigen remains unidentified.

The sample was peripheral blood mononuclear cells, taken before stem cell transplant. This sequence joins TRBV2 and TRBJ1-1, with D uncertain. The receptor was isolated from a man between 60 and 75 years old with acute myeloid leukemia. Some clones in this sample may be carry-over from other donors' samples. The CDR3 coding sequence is TGTGCCAGCACCCGGGCTGATCGGCAAAAAGCTTTCTTT. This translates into CASTRADRQKAFF.